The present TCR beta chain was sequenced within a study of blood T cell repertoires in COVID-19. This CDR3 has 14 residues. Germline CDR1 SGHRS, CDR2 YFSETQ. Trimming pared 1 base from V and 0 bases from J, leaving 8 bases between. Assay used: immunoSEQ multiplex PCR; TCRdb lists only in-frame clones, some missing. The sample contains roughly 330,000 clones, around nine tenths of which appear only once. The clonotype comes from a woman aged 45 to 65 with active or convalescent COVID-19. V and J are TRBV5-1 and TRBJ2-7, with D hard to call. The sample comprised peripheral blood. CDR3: CASSLRVPSYEQYF. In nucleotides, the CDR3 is TGCGCCAGCAGCTTGCGAGTTCCCTCCTACGAGCAGTACTTC. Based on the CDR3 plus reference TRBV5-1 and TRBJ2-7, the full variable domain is KAGVTQTPRYLIKTRGQQVTLSCSPISGHRSVSWYQQTPGQGLQFLFEYFSETQRNKGNFPGRFSGRQFSNSRSEMNVSTLELGDSALYLCASSLRVPSYEQYFGPGTRLTVT.